This T cell receptor beta chain emerged from a study of T cell repertoires in cytomegalovirus infection. The CDR3 has 14 residues. In germline, CDR1 is LNHDA, CDR2 SQIVND (reference sequence). V shed 9 bases, J shed 6 bases, and the junction held 8 bases outside the gene matches. On this clonotype itself: No antigen is known for it.

Via MiXCR, TCRdb re-called the reads, giving one row per CDR3 protein. The sample holds approximately 140,000 distinct CDR3 sequences; roughly a quarter are singletons and the top ten take about a third. This chain joins TRBV19 and TRBJ1-5; 10 nucleotides align to TRBD1. This receptor was taken from a human donor in good health (CMV status not recorded). Some clones in this sample may be carry-over from other donors' samples. The sample was PBMCs, sequenced either directly or after in vitro stimulation (not recorded which). CDR3: CASTGTGATQPQHF. The CDR3 bases are TGTGCCAGCACCGGGACAGGGGCGACTCAGCCCCAGCATTTT.